Only a few counts were recorded for the clone carrying this T cell receptor (beta chain). Antigen specificity is unknown. The sample originates from a study of a mutant IDH1 vaccine in newly diagnosed glioma. Study information: The patients were given eight vaccinations, one each in weeks 1, 3, 5, 7, 11, 15, 19 and 23. Following radiotherapy alone, or alongside temozolomide cycles, vaccination was started after an interval of 4-6 weeks. Earlier therapy was either radiotherapy, temozolomide, or both, and most got both.

Assay: immunoSEQ multiplex PCR; the TCRdb copy retains only in-frame clones and omits some. The sample has about 56,000 clones; more than 75% are singletons. Looked up from germline, CDR1 is SQVTM and CDR2 is ANQGSEA. The junction had 9 bases not matched to a gene; V was cut back by 5 bases and J by 4 bases. The CDR3 runs 15 residues. Time point here: week 23, last vaccination. Every vaccination contained 300 ug of the mutant IDH1 20-mer peptide and was paired with topical imiquimod. Broader study findings: Pseudoprogression appears to have had no connection to changes in top peripheral T cell clonotypes.

The sample consisted of PBMCs, taken from a glioma patient whose treatment included an IDH1 peptide vaccine. The rearrangement joins TRBV29-1 to TRBJ2-2; TRBD1 matches at 8 bases. This receptor was obtained from a man between 40 and 49 years old with glioma. The CDR3 protein is CSVSLWTGPTGELFF. As DNA, the CDR3 is TGCAGCGTTTCCCTTTGGACAGGGCCCACCGGGGAGCTGTTTTTT.